This T cell receptor (beta chain) originates from a study of blood T cell repertoires in COVID-19. The wider study: COVID-19 samples, acute and convalescent, were from the United States, Italy and Spain.

The CDR3 is 10 amino acids. Germline V CDR1 and CDR2: SEHNR, FQNEAQ (reference sequence). To note about this clone: A read error may account for a junction end that differs from germline.

Authors' methods: How many nucleated cells were present was estimated from reference gene primer amplification. Method: immunoSEQ multiplex PCR; TCRdb's copy keeps in-frame clones and lacks some. The V and J calls and clone size are taken from that table; D and trimming were inferred from the DNA. The table lists 130,000 to 150,000 clones, 81% of them singletons. The receptor was isolated from a human donor in a cohort sampled during active COVID-19. The rearrangement uses TRBV7-9 and TRBJ2-5; D gene ambiguous. Material for sequencing was peripheral blood. In DNA, the CDR3 is TGTGCCAGCAGCCCCCCTATCTCGCACTTC. Translation gives CASSPPISHF.